The sequence of this TCR beta chain was determined in a study of beta chain features in type 1 diabetes. Study context: Cell yields, age and gender were similar between patients and healthy donors. The number of sorted cells examined across all samples was fewer than 110,000,000. The study's findings and limits: For Type 1 diabetes patients, all four CD4+ subsets carried TCRB CDR3s that were moderately but significantly shorter.

This clone was counted many times. What it binds is not known. Expressed TCRB transcripts were sequenced, since all the RNA that had been isolated was reverse transcribed. Produced via immunoSEQ multiplex PCR; TCRdb's table is partial and in-frame only. The repertoire has a few hundred thousand clones, over 8.5% of them found once; the top ten carry 0.6%. The germline CDR1 and CDR2 sequences are SNHLY and FYNNEI. The CDR3 runs 14 residues. V was cut by 0 bases and J by 5 bases, with 9 bases left in between. This chain connects TRBV2 to TRBJ2-3, with D perhaps matching TRBD2 (5 bases). This sequence originates from a man aged 25 to 40 with type 1 diabetes. Sequences were obtained from central memory CD4+ T cells from blood. The CDR3 DNA is TGTGCCAGCAGTGAAGCGCTTCGGGGAGATACGCAGTATTTT. Its protein product is CASSEALRGDTQYF.